This T cell receptor beta chain was captured by sequencing in a study of control samples from healthy donors and cancer patients (TCRdb year 2020). Comments on this clone: The target of this receptor is not known. Qualities for individual bases were not recorded, and no much larger clone is one base off.

From its cysteine to its phenylalanine, the CDR3 spans 14 amino acids. Only the CDR3 part of the read is kept: 42 bases, read in frame from the first base. CDR1 is given as LNHDA and CDR2 as SQIVND, both from the germline V gene (reference sequence). Trimming at the junction amounts to 5 bases on V and 1 base on J, and the germline ends lie 11 bases apart. The method behind the library was the immunoSEQ multiplex PCR assay. Entries here come from immuneACCESS through TCRdb and include only in-frame sequences with V and J called. Some clones fail to appear in such tables; in the studies checked, an unresolved V gene covers under half of the shortfall, and the cause of the remainder is unknown. The sample yields under 150,000 clones; about 95% were counted once. Clones ranked in the top ten supply approximately 4% of the sample.

The sequenced material came from blood. The rearrangement combines TRBV19 with TRBJ1-1; no D segment can be confidently identified. This TCR was sampled from a young man in good health. The sequenced DNA is TGTGCCAGTAGTGTGACCTCGGCGAACACTGAAGCTTTCTTT. Its protein reads: CASSVTSANTEAFF.